The TCR beta chain described here comes from a study of OX40 agonist ivuxolimab in advanced cancers. Turning to the study itself: Each dose-escalation patient presented with hepatocellular carcinoma, melanoma, renal cell or head and neck cancer.

Only one count was recorded for this clone. TCRdb keeps only in-frame clones here, not all; method: immunoSEQ multiplex PCR. The table lists approximately 40,000 clones, 88% of them singletons. The sequences come from CD4+ or CD8+ T cells sorted from blood, collected in a trial of the OX40 agonist ivuxolimab. This sequence was found in an adult with an advanced solid tumor such as melanoma, head and neck, liver or kidney cancer.

CDR3 DNA sequence: TGTGCCAGCAGCCTATCGTGGGGATCCAACGAGCAGTACTTC. It yields the protein CASSLSWGSNEQYF. The chain carries TRBV7-2 and TRBJ2-5; D ambiguous. The J call is uncertain, as TRBJ2-7 better fits the DNA end. Looked up from germline, CDR1 is SGHTA and CDR2 is FQGNSA. CDR3 size: 14 residues.